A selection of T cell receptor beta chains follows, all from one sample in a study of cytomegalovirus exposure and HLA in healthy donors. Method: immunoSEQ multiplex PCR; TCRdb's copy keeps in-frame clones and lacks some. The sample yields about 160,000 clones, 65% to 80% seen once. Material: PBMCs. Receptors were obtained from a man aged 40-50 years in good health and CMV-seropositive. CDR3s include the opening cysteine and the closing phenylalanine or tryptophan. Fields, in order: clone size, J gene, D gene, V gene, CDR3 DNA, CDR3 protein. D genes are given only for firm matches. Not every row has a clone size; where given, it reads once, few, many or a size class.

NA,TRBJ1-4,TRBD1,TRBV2,TGTGCCAGCAGCCCGACAGGGATTCTAGAAAAACTGTTTTTT,CASSPTGILEKLFF
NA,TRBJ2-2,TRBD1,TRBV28,TGTGCCAGCAGTAGCGGGACAGGGGATAGTGGGGAGCTGTTTTTT,CASSSGTGDSGELFF
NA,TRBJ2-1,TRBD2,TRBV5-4,TGTGCCAGCAGCCCCGGGACTAGGAATAATGAGCAGTTCTTC,CASSPGTRNNEQFF
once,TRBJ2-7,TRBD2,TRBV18,TGTGCCAGCTCACCCGGACTAGCTGGGTCCGAGCAGTACTTC,CASSPGLAGSEQYF
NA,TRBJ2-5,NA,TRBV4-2,TGTGCCAGCAGCCAAGCGTCCCGAGGGCAAGAGACCCAGTACTTC,CASSQASRGQETQYF
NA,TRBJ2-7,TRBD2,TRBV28,TGTGCCAGCAGTTTAGCCGGGGAGGGTAGGGGCGAGCAGTACTTC,CASSLAGEGRGEQYF
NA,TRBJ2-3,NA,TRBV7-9,TGTGCCAGCAGCTTAGGGGCAGGGCTCACAGATACGCAGTATTTT,CASSLGAGLTDTQYF
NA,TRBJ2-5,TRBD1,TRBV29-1,TGCAGCGTGGGAGGGGGACAGGGCGAGACCCAGTACTTC,CSVGGGQGETQYF
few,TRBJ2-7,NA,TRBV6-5,TGTGCCAGCAGTCCCCCCGGGACATGGGAAGAGCAGTACTTC,CASSPPGTWEEQYF
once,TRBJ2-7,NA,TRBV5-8,TGTGCCAGCAGCTTAGTGGGCTACTCCTACGAGCAGTACTTC,CASSLVGYSYEQYF
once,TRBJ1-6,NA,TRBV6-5,TGTGCCAGCAGTTACTCTGTAGCCGGAGCCTCACCCCTCCACTTT,CASSYSVAGASPLHF
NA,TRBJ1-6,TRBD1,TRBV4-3,TGCGCCAGCAGCCAAAGTTCGGGACAGGGTTTTTCACCCCTCCACTTT,CASSQSSGQGFSPLHF
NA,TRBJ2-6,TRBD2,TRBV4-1,TGCGCCAGCAGCCTCCCCACTAGCGGGACTAATAGGGCCAACGTCCTGACTTTC,CASSLPTSGTNRANVLTF
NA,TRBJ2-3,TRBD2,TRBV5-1,TGCGCCAGCAGCTCGGGACTAGCGGGAGAGGCAGATACGCAGTATTTT,CASSSGLAGEADTQYF
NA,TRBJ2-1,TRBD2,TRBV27,TGTGCCAGCAGTCCCGGGCTAGCGGGAGTCAATGAGCAGTTCTTC,CASSPGLAGVNEQFF
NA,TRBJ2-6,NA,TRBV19,TGTGCCAGTAGTATAGATGGGGCCACTGGGGCCAACGTCCTGACTTTC,CASSIDGATGANVLTF
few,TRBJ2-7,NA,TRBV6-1,TGTGCCAGCAGTGAGGGCCACGAGCAGTACTTC,CASSEGHEQYF
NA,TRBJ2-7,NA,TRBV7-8,TGTGCCAGCAGCTTAACGGTTCCGAACTACGAGCAGTACTTC,CASSLTVPNYEQYF
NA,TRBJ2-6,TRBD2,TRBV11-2,TGTGCCAGCAGCTTCTGGGGGGGGGACGGGGCCAACGTCCTGACTTTC,CASSFWGGDGANVLTF
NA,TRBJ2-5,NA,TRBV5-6,TGTGCCAGCAGCTTGGACAGGGAGACCCAGTACTTC,CASSLDRETQYF
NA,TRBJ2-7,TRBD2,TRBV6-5,TGTGCCAGCAGACGACTAGCGGGATACTACGAGCAGTACTTC,CASRRLAGYYEQYF
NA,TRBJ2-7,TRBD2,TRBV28,TGTGCCAGCAGTTCCCTAGCGGGAGTTACAGGAGAGCAGTACTTC,CASSSLAGVTGEQYF
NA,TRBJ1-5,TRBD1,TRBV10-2,TGCGCCAGCAGTGATTGGACAGGCCGTAGCAATCAGCCCCAGCATTTT,CASSDWTGRSNQPQHF
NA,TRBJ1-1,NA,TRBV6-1,TGTGCCAGCAGTGAAGGACAGGTCTACACTGAAGCTTTCTTT,CASSEGQVYTEAFF
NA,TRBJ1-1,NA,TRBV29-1,TGCAGCGTTGGGGGGGGATCTGGTCAGAACACTGAAGCTTTCTTT,CSVGGGSGQNTEAFF
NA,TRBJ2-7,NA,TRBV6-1,TGTGCCAGCACCGGGAACACCTACGAGCAGTACTTC,CASTGNTYEQYF
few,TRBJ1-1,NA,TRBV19,TGTGCCAGTAGTCTCGGGCCAGCACGGGGTATCGCTGAAGCTTTCTTT,CASSLGPARGIAEAFF
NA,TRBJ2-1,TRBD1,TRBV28,TGTGCCAGCAGTTTTCTGACAGGGGGCGCGTTCTACAATGAGCAGTTCTTC,CASSFLTGGAFYNEQFF
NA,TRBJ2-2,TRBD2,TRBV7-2,TGTGCCAGCAGCTCGGAAGGGCGGGAGTGGGACACCGGGGAGCTGTTTTTT,CASSSEGREWDTGELFF
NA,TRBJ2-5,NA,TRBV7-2,TGTGCCAGCAGCTCTGTAGGAATAGAGGGAGAGACCCAGTACTTC,CASSSVGIEGETQYF
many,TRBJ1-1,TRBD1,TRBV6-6,TGTGCCAGCAGTCACAGGGGCGGGGACACTGAAGCTTTCTTT,CASSHRGGDTEAFF
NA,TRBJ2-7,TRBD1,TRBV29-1,TGCAGCGTTGGTTGGCAGGGGGCCCACGAGCAGTACTTC,CSVGWQGAHEQYF
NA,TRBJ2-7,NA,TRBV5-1,TGCGCCAGCAGCTTCCAGGCCGCTGATCAGCAGTACTTC,CASSFQAADQQYF
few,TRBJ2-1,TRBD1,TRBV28,TGTGCCAGCAGACGACAGGGGATCAGCAATGAGCAGTTCTTC,CASRRQGISNEQFF
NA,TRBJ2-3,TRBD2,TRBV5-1,TGCGCCAGCAGCAGAGGACTAGCGGGAGAGACAGATACGCAGTATTTT,CASSRGLAGETDTQYF
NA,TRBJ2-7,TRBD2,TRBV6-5,TGTGCCAGCAGTTACGAGAGCGGGAGGGTCTACGAGCAGTACTTC,CASSYESGRVYEQYF
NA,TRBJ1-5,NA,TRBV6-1,TGTGCCAGCAGTGACCACAATCAGCCCCAGCATTTT,CASSDHNQPQHF
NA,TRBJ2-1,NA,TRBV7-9,TGTGCCAGCAGCCCAAGCAGTCCGACAAGTGAGCAGTTCTTC,CASSPSSPTSEQFF
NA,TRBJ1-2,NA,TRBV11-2,TGTGCCAGCAGTACCAATATCAGGGGTGAGGGCCACACCTTC,CASSTNIRGEGHTF
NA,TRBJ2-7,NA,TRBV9,TGTGCCAGCAGCCGGGAGGGACAGAGCTCCTACGAGCAGTACTTC,CASSREGQSSYEQYF
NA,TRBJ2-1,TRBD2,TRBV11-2,TGTGCCAGCAGCTTAGGGGGCGGGAGCAATGAGCAGTTCTTC,CASSLGGGSNEQFF
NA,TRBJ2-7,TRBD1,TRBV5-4,TGTGCCAGCAGCATCGGACAGGGGCCTTCCTACGAGCAGTACTTC,CASSIGQGPSYEQYF
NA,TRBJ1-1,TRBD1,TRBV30,TGTGCCTGGAGTTGGGACAGGAACACTGAAGCTTTCTTT,CAWSWDRNTEAFF
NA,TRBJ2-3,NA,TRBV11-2,TGTGCCAGCAGCTTAGGGGCTAGCGTATGGGCAGATACGCAGTATTTT,CASSLGASVWADTQYF
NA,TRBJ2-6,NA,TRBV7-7,TGTGCCAGCAGAGGGGCTGGGGCCAACGTCCTGACTTTC,CASRGAGANVLTF
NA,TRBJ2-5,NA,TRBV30,TGTGCCTGGAGTACCCAGGAGACCCAGTACTTC,CAWSTQETQYF
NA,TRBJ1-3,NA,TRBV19,TGTGCCAGTAGTATAGCCGGTAGCTCTGGAAACACCATATATTTT,CASSIAGSSGNTIYF
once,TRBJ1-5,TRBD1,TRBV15,TGTGCCACCAGCAGGGGACAGGGGGCAAATCAGCCCCAGCATTTT,CATSRGQGANQPQHF
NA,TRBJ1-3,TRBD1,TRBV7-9,TGTGCCAGCAGCTTAGACAGGGGGACTGGAAACACCATATATTTT,CASSLDRGTGNTIYF
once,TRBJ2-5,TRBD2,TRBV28,TGTGCCAGCAGTTCCACCGCCCCTAGCGGGATACTGGGGGAGACCCAGTACTTC,CASSSTAPSGILGETQYF
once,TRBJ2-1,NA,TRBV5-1,TGCGCCAGCAGCTCTTCCCACGGGAGCTCCTACAATGAGCAGTTCTTC,CASSSSHGSSYNEQFF
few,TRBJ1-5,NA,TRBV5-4,TGTGCCAGCAGCTTTGCGGGTCCCAATCAGCCCCAGCATTTT,CASSFAGPNQPQHF